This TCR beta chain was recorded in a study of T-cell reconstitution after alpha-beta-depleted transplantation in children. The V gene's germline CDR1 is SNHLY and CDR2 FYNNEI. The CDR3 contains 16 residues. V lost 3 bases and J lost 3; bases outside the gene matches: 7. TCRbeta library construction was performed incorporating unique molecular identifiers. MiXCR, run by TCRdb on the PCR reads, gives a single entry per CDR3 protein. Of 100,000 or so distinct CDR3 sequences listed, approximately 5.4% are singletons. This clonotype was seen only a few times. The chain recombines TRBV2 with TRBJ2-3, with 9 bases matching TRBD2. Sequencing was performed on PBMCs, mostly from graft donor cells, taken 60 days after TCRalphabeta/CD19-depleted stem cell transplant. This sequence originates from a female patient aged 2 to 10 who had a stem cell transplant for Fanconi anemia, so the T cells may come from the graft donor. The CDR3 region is CASSDYRLAGTDTQYF. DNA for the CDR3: TGTGCCAGCAGTGATTATCGGCTAGCGGGAACAGATACGCAGTATTTT.